One T cell receptor (beta chain) is described in this entry. Its target is not known. This sample is drawn from a study of neoadjuvant nivolumab and ipilimumab in lung cancer. Germline CDR1 is MNHNS and CDR2 is SASEGT. V was shortened by 5 bases and J by 3 bases, with 4 bases between the two germline ends. This CDR3 comprises 12 residues. The table came from immunoSEQ multiplex PCR; TCRdb's copy has only in-frame clones and leaves some out. The table lists 30,000 to 35,000 clones, approximately 90% of them singletons. Points from the study as a whole: Pathologic regression was not significantly tied to TCR clonality.

The source material was peripheral blood, sampled after neoadjuvant nivolumab, alone or with ipilimumab, at or shortly before surgery. The receptor comes from an adult with non-small cell lung cancer. This chain joins TRBV6-1 and TRBJ2-2, with unresolved D. CDR3 region: CASSRDTGELFF. DNA of the CDR3: TGTGCCAGCAGTAGGGACACCGGGGAGCTGTTTTTT.